This TCR beta chain is from a study of T cell repertoires in cytomegalovirus infection. Overall study: Recently identified HLA-C-restricted and well-studied HLA-B-restricted CMV epitopes were used. CMV infection plus the matching HLA type was flagged by public TCR beta signatures.

Whole-study findings and limits: What dominated the ex vivo response were HLA-C-restricted CMV-specific TCR beta clonotypes.

About this clonotype: Antigen unknown.

TCRdb recomputed calls from the reads with MiXCR, one row per CDR3 protein. The repertoire has about 770,000 distinct CDR3 sequences, 25% to 30% of them found once; the top ten carry about 12%. CDR1 is SEHNR and CDR2 is FQNEAQ in the germline V gene (reference sequence). CDR3 length equals 15 residues. Trimming cost V 5 bases and J 4 bases; bases outside gene matches: 7. The sequencing used cultured CD8+ T cells from PBMCs, collected from culture after CMV antigen stimulation. The clonotype comes from a human donor in good health (CMV status not recorded). Some clones in this sample may be carry-over from other donors' samples. The chain uses TRBV7-9 and TRBJ1-5; the match to TRBD1 covers 8 bases. In nucleotides, the CDR3 is TGTGCCAGCAGCCGTGCGGACAGGGCGAATCAGCCCCAGCATTTT. Translation gives CASSRADRANQPQHF.